A selection of T cell receptor beta chains follows, all from one sample in a study of cytomegalovirus exposure and HLA in healthy donors. The protocol was immunoSEQ multiplex PCR, while the TCRdb copy is restricted to in-frame clones and leaves out a portion. The sample contains under 200,000 clones, around three quarters of which appear only once. The sample was PBMCs. The receptor source for this set is a woman aged 40 to 50 in good health and CMV-seronegative. CDR3s include the opening cysteine and the closing phenylalanine or tryptophan. Fields, in order: D gene, CDR3 length, clone size, V gene, J gene, CDR3 DNA, CDR3 protein. D genes are given only for firm matches. Some rows mark clone size as missing; the rest say once, few, many or name a class of expanded clone.

.	14	.	TRBV27	TRBJ2-7	TGTGCCAGCAGTTTGGCAGGGCCGAAATACGAGCAGTACTTC	CASSLAGPKYEQYF
.	15	.	TRBV6-1	TRBJ1-4	TGTGCCAGCAGTGAAGAGGTCAGGCCCGATGAAAAACTGTTTTTT	CASSEEVRPDEKLFF
TRBD2	12	.	TRBV2	TRBJ2-7	TGTGCCAGCGAACTAGCGGGGGGAGGACAGTACTTC	CASELAGGGQYF
TRBD2	17	.	TRBV7-2	TRBJ2-7	TGTGCCAGCAGCTTGGGGGGCGCCGGGACTAGCGGATACGAGCAGTACTTC	CASSLGGAGTSGYEQYF
.	17	.	TRBV5-5	TRBJ1-5	TGTGCCAGCAGCCTCTATTTCGACAAGGGGATCAATCAGCCCCAGCATTTT	CASSLYFDKGINQPQHF
.	16	.	TRBV7-9	TRBJ1-1	TGTGCCAGCAGCTTAGGCGTGTGGACAGAGAACACTGAAGCTTTCTTT	CASSLGVWTENTEAFF
.	15	.	TRBV19	TRBJ2-1	TGTGCCAGTAGTATGATAAGGGGGTCCTACAATGAGCAGTTCTTC	CASSMIRGSYNEQFF
TRBD1	15	.	TRBV7-7	TRBJ2-7	TGTGCTAGCAGCCTGGGACAGGGAGTAACCTACGAGCAGTACTTC	CASSLGQGVTYEQYF
.	15	.	TRBV6-6	TRBJ1-5	TGTGCCAGCAGTCCTGGACAGACAAGCAATCAGCCCCAGCATTTT	CASSPGQTSNQPQHF
TRBD1	16	few	TRBV28	TRBJ1-5	TGTGCCAGCAGTCCTCAGGGGGAAGCCCGACGGCTGCCCCAGCATTTT	CASSPQGEARRLPQHF
.	14	once	TRBV5-8	TRBJ2-5	TGTGCCAGCAGCCCACAGGCGGGGCGGGAGACCCAGTACTTC	CASSPQAGRETQYF
.	14	.	TRBV2	TRBJ2-7	TGTGCCAGCAGGCAACAGGTTACCTCCTACGAGCAGTACTTC	CASRQQVTSYEQYF
TRBD1	15	.	TRBV6-5	TRBJ1-2	TGTGCCAGCAGGACAAGGACAGGGGGTCCCTATGGCTACACCTTC	CASRTRTGGPYGYTF
.	16	once	TRBV6-4	TRBJ2-6	TGTGCCAGCAGCCATACAGAGAGCTCTGGGGCCAACGTCCTGACTTTC	CASSHTESSGANVLTF
.	19	.	TRBV4-1	TRBJ2-3	TGCGCCAGCAGCCAAGAATCAATTTCTCCAGGGGGAGGTCCAGATACGCAGTATTTT	CASSQESISPGGGPDTQYF
.	15	.	TRBV5-1	TRBJ2-2	TGCGCCAGCAGCCTTCTGGACAGCAACACCGGGGAGCTGTTTTTT	CASSLLDSNTGELFF
.	13	.	TRBV10-3	TRBJ2-2	TGTGCCATCAGTCTAGACAGCACCGGGGAGCTGTTTTTT	CAISLDSTGELFF
.	13	.	TRBV4-1	TRBJ1-1	TGCGCCAGCAGCCAAACAGGTGACACTGAAGCTTTCTTT	CASSQTGDTEAFF
.	16	.	TRBV6-5	TRBJ1-1	TGTGCCAGCAGTTACTTCCTCATCGGAGCCACGGATGAAGCTTTCTTT	CASSYFLIGATDEAFF
.	19	.	TRBV18	TRBJ2-5	TGTGCCAGCTCACCCTTGGTAGCGGTAACCCCGGTGGGACAAGAGACCCAGTACTTC	CASSPLVAVTPVGQETQYF
TRBD1	14	few	TRBV10-1	TRBJ1-1	TGCGCCAGCAGTGAGTGGCAGGGGGGCACTGAAGCTTTCTTT	CASSEWQGGTEAFF
.	16	once	TRBV4-1	TRBJ2-7	TGCGCCAGCAGCCAGTCGACAGGTACTACTACGGAAGAGCAGTACTTC	CASSQSTGTTTEEQYF
.	16	.	TRBV28	TRBJ2-7	TGTGCCAGCAGTTTCCCCAACATTTCAAGCTCCTACGAGCAGTACTTC	CASSFPNISSSYEQYF
.	13	.	TRBV29-1	TRBJ1-5	TGCAGCGTTAGCCCGGGGGTTGATCAGCCCCAGCATTTT	CSVSPGVDQPQHF
.	13	.	TRBV30	TRBJ1-1	TGTGCCTGGAGAACCCGGGTGGACACTGAAGCTTTCTTT	CAWRTRVDTEAFF
.	9	.	TRBV27	TRBJ2-7	TGTGCCAGCGCCCCCCCGAGCTGTTTC	CASAPPSCF
.	14	.	TRBV7-2	TRBJ2-7	TGTGCCAGCAGCCCCACGGGAGTAGGATACGAGCAGTACTTC	CASSPTGVGYEQYF
.	13	.	TRBV5-6	TRBJ1-2	TGTGCCAGCAGATTCACAGGGTATCCCGGCTACACCTTC	CASRFTGYPGYTF
TRBD2	15	.	TRBV6-5	TRBJ2-1	TGTGCCAGCAGTTACTCCCTAGGGGAGGGCAATGAGCAGTTCTTC	CASSYSLGEGNEQFF
.	15	.	TRBV9	TRBJ2-7	TGTGCCAGCAGCGTAGCCCAGGGTGCTCCCCACGAGCAGTACTTC	CASSVAQGAPHEQYF
.	15	.	TRBV19	TRBJ2-7	TGTGCCAGTAGTATAGGTCAGACTAGTCACGACGAGCAGTACTTC	CASSIGQTSHDEQYF
TRBD1	14	.	TRBV28	TRBJ2-7	TGTGCCAGCGGGTTCGGGGACAGGGCGGGAGAGCAGTACTTC	CASGFGDRAGEQYF
TRBD1	14	.	TRBV5-1	TRBJ2-5	TGCGCCAGCAGACGTGGGACAGGCATAGAGACCCAGTACTTC	CASRRGTGIETQYF
.	14	once	TRBV5-1	TRBJ2-7	TGCGCCAGCAGCTTGGCGGCACAGGGCTACGAGCAGTACTTC	CASSLAAQGYEQYF
.	16	once	TRBV5-6	TRBJ1-4	TGTGCCAGCAGCTCTTATAAGGGGCGCGTAGAAGAAAAACTGTTTTTT	CASSSYKGRVEEKLFF
TRBD1	15	few	TRBV18	TRBJ1-2	TGTGCCAGCTCACCCGTGCAGGGGGCGCGCTATGGCTACACCTTC	CASSPVQGARYGYTF
TRBD1	14	.	TRBV5-1	TRBJ1-1	TGCGCCAGCAGCCCCGGACAGGGGCTCACTGAAGCTTTCTTT	CASSPGQGLTEAFF
.	14	.	TRBV2	TRBJ2-7	TGTGCCAGCACAGGGTTTTTAAGCTCCTACGAGCAGTACTTC	CASTGFLSSYEQYF
.	15	.	TRBV19	TRBJ2-3	TGTGCCAGTAGTACAACAGGCTCCTGGGGAGATACGCAGTATTTT	CASSTTGSWGDTQYF
.	13	.	TRBV5-6	TRBJ2-7	TGTGCCAGCAGCTGGCAGGGGTGGAACGAGCAGTACTTC	CASSWQGWNEQYF
TRBD1	16	.	TRBV4-2	TRBJ1-6	TGTGCCAGCAGCACCCGGACAGGGGGCGACGGGTCACCCCTCCACTTT	CASSTRTGGDGSPLHF
.	14	.	TRBV10-3	TRBJ1-2	TGTGCCATCACCGAAACAGGGTTGAACTATGGCTACACCTTC	CAITETGLNYGYTF
.	18	.	TRBV27	TRBJ1-4	TGTGCCAGCAGAAGCGGGGGGGGCGGAACGATAGGAAATGAAAAACTGTTTTTT	CASRSGGGGTIGNEKLFF
.	15	.	TRBV15	TRBJ2-2	TGTGCCATCGCAGGGTATGGCAGCGGGTACGGGGAGCTGTTTTTT	CAIAGYGSGYGELFF
.	13	.	TRBV6-5	TRBJ2-7	TGTGCCAGCAGCCCGCCACTTACTTACGAGCAGTACTTC	CASSPPLTYEQYF
TRBD2	17	few	TRBV19	TRBJ2-1	TGTGCCAGTAGTATAGGGGCTAGCGGGAGCTCCTACAATGAGCAGTTCTTC	CASSIGASGSSYNEQFF
TRBD1	15	few	TRBV5-6	TRBJ1-5	TGTGCCAGCAGCACATCGGGGACAGGGGATCAGCCCCAGCATTTT	CASSTSGTGDQPQHF